This entry describes one T cell receptor (beta chain). Recruitment covered about 26 US areas and drew participants whose ages spanned roughly 18 to 90 years. Method: immunoSEQ multiplex PCR; TCRdb's copy keeps in-frame clones and lacks some. Seen here are under 500,000 clones, around 89% observed once, and the top ten hold 1.1%. The sample originates from a study of blood T cell repertoires in COVID-19. About the study: Sites across the United States, Italy and Spain contributed samples from acute and convalescent COVID-19.

The CDR3 runs 18 residues. Germline V gene sequence: CDR1 MGHRA, CDR2 YSYEKL. After removal of 1 base from V and 0 bases from J, the junction contained 2 bases not matched to a gene. The sequence was obtained from a man aged 25-45 years who had recovered from COVID-19. Sequencing was carried out using PBMCs or T cells enriched from blood (not recorded which). The rearrangement uses TRBV4-1 and TRBJ2-2; 13 bases align to TRBD2. CDR3 coding DNA: TGCGCCAGCAGCCAAGGACTAGCGGGAGGAGCGAACACCGGGGAGCTGTTTTTT. This sequence encodes CASSQGLAGGANTGELFF.